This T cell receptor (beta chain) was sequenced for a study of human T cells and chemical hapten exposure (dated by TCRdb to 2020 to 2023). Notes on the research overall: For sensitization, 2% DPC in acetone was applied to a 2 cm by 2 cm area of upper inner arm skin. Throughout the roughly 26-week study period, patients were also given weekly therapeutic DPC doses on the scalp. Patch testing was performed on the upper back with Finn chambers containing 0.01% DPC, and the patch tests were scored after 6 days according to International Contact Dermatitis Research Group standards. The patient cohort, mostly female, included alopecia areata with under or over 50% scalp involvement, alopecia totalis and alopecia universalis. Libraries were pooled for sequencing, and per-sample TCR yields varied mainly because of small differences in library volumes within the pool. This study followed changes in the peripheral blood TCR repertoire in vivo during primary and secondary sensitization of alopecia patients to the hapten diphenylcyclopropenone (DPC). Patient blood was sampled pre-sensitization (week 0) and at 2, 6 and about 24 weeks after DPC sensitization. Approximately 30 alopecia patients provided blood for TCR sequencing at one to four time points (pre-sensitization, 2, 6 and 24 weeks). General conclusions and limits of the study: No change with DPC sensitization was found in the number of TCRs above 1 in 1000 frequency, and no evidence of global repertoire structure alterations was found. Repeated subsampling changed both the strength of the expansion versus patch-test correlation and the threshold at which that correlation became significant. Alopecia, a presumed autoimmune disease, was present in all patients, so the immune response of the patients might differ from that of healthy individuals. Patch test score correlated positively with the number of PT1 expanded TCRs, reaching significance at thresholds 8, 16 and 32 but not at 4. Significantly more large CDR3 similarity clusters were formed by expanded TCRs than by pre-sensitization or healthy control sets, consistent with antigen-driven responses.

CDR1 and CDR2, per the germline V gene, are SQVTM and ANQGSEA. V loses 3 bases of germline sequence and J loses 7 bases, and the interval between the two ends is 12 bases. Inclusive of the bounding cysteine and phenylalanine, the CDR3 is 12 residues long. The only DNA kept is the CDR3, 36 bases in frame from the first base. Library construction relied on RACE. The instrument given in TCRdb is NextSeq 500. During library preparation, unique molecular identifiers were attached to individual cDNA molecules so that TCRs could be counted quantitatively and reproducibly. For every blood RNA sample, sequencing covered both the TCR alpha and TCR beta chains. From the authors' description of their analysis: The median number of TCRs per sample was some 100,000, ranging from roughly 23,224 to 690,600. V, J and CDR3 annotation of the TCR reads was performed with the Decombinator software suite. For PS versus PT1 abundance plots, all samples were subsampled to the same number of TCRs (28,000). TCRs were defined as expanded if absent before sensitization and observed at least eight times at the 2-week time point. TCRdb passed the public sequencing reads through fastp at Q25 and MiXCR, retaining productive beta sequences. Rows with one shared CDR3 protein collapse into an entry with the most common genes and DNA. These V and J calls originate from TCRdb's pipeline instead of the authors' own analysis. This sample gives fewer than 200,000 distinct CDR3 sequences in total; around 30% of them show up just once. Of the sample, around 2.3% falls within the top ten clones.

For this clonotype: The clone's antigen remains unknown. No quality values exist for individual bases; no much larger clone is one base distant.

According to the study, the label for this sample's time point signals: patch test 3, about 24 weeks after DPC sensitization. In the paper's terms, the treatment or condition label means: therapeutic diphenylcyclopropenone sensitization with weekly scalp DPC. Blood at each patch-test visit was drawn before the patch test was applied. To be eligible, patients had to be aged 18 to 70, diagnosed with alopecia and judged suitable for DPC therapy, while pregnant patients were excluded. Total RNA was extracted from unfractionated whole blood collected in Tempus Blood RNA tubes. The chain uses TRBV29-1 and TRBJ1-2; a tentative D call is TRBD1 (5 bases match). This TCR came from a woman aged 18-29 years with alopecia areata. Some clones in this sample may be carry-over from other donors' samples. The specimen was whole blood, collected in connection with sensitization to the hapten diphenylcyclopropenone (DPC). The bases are TGCAGCGTTGACAGGGCCGATAGTGGCTACACCTTC. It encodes CSVDRADSGYTF.